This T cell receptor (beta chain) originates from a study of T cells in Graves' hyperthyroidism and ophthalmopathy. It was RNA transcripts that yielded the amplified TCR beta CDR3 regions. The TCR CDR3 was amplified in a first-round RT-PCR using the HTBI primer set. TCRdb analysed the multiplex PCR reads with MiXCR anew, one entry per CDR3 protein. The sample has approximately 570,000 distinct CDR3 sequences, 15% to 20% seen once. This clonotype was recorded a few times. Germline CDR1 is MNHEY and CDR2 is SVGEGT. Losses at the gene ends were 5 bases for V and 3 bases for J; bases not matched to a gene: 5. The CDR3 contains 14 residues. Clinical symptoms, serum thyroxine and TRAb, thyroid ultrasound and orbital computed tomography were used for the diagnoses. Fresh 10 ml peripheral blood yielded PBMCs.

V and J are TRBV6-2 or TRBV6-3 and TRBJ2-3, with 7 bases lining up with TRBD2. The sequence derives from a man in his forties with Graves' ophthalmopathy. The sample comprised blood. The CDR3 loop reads CASSVSGMTDTQYF. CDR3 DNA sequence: TGTGCCAGCAGTGTCAGCGGGATGACAGATACGCAGTATTTT.